This passage covers 21 T cell receptor beta chains from one sample sequenced in a study of human T cells and chemical hapten exposure. Specified time point: pre-sensitization, week 0. The treatment: therapeutic diphenylcyclopropenone sensitization with weekly scalp DPC. One entry per CDR3 protein results from TCRdb running MiXCR on the RACE reads. This table holds approximately 400,000 distinct CDR3 sequences, roughly 5% found once. The sequenced sample was whole blood, obtained in connection with sensitization to the hapten diphenylcyclopropenone (DPC). These receptors were collected from a woman aged 50 to 60 with alopecia areata. Some clones in this sample may be carry-over from other donors' samples.

The sample holds many counts of this clonotype. V and J are TRBV10-2 and TRBJ2-2, with TRBD1 matching over 7 bases. V shed 10 bases, J shed 6 bases, and the junction held 11 bases outside the gene matches. Per the germline V gene, CDR1 is WSHSY and CDR2 is SAAADI. The CDR3 covers 14 residues. The CDR3 sequence is CATVKDRVAGELFF. The CDR3 coding sequence is TGCGCCACCGTGAAAGACAGGGTCGCCGGGGAGCTGTTTTTT.

V usage is TRBV7-9 and J usage is TRBJ2-3; 11 nucleotides align to TRBD2. The CDR3 extends over 17 amino acids. With 5 bases clipped from V and 0 bases from J, the junction kept 7 bases outside the gene matches. Germline CDR1 SEHNR, CDR2 FQNEAQ (reference sequence). CDR3 loop: CASSDRLAGLSTDTQYF. Written as DNA, the CDR3 is TGTGCCAGCAGCGATCGACTAGCGGGGCTTAGCACAGATACGCAGTATTTT.

This clonotype was seen a handful of times. The V gene is TRBV7-2, the J gene TRBJ2-1, with 7 bases fitting TRBD2. The germline gives CDR1 SGHTA, CDR2 FQGNSA. Trimming took 5 bases from V and 2 from J; bases not matched to a gene: 21. This CDR3 has 20 amino acids. The CDR3 here is CASSPPGGRAPRGPYNEQFF. DNA for the CDR3: TGTGCCAGCAGCCCCCCGGGGGGTAGGGCGCCGCGGGGACCCTACAATGAGCAGTTCTTC. Complete variable domain (other parts from reference TRBV7-2 and TRBJ2-1): GAGVSQSPSNKVTEKGKDVELRCDPISGHTALYWYRQSLGQGLEFLIYFQGNSAPDKSGLPSDRFSAERTGGSVSTLTIQRTQQEDSAVYLCASSPPGGRAPRGPYNEQFFGPGTRLTVL.

Many counts were recorded for this clonotype. The chain carries TRBV29-1 and TRBJ2-5; possibly TRBD1 or TRBD2 for D (5 bases each). Trimming removed 6 bases from V and 2 bases from J, with 16 bases in between. The CDR3 totals 14 residues. Germline V gene sequence: CDR1 SQVTM, CDR2 ANQGSEA. This CDR3 is CSVPAGTIQETQYF. CDR3 nucleotide sequence: TGCAGCGTCCCCGCCGGGACCATTCAAGAGACCCAGTACTTC.

The CDR3, as DNA: TGTGCCAGCAGCCAAGATGCCGACAGGAACACTGAAGCTTTCTTT. Translating gives CASSQDADRNTEAFF. The rearrangement uses TRBV4-2 and TRBJ1-1; weak D call: TRBD1 (5 bases). V dropped 0 bases and J dropped 1 base, with 9 bases sitting between them. This CDR3 is built from 15 residues. Germline lookup yields CDR1 LGHNA and CDR2 YNFKEQ.

This clonotype has only a few counts. The chain is built from TRBV20-1 and TRBJ1-5; a weak D match, TRBD1 (5 bases). The CDR3 is 15 residues long. From germline, CDR1 is DFQATT and CDR2 SNEGSKA (reference sequence). Trimming shortened V by 0 bases and J by 0 bases, and 9 bases separated the two germline ends. As DNA, the CDR3 is TGCAGTGCTAGAGAGACAGTTAATAGCAATCAGCCCCAGCATTTT. Its translation is CSARETVNSNQPQHF.

V gene TRBV20-1 combines with J gene TRBJ1-1, with a possible D match to TRBD1 (5 bases). The germline V gene encodes CDR1 DFQATT and CDR2 SNEGSKA (reference sequence). Trimming cost V 4 bases and J 5 bases, with 8 bases left between them. This CDR3 has 11 amino acids. The CDR3 reads CSAMRGTEAFF. CDR3 DNA: TGCAGTGCTATGAGGGGTACTGAAGCTTTCTTT.

The rearrangement joins TRBV9 to TRBJ1-2; 11 bases line up with TRBD1. The CDR3 consists of 15 residues. Trimming at V came to 0 bases and at J to 8 bases, leaving 6 bases not matched to a gene. Germline V lookup: CDR1 SGDLS, CDR2 YYNGEE. The CDR3 loop reads CASSVGTGGSRGYTF. For the CDR3, the DNA is TGTGCCAGCAGCGTAGGGACAGGGGGCTCGAGAGGCTACACCTTC.

There are a few counts of this clonotype. This chain connects TRBV12-3 or TRBV12-4 to TRBJ1-1; D might be TRBD1 (5 bases). V was pared by 4 bases and J by 4 bases, with 10 bases between. CDR3 size: 13 residues. For the CDR3, the DNA is TGTGCCAGCAGTTCAGGGTTTGGCACTGAAGCTTTCTTT. Residues: CASSSGFGTEAFF.

This clonotype was seen repeatedly, ten times or more. This chain uses TRBV12-3 or TRBV12-4 with TRBJ1-5; TRBD1 might be the D (6 bases). V was trimmed by 10 bases and J by 4 bases, leaving 14 bases between them. The CDR3 runs to 13 residues. For the CDR3, the DNA is TGTGCCATCTCCGGACAGCGAAATCAGCCCCAGCATTTT. Protein: CAISGQRNQPQHF.

The chain carries TRBV24-1 and TRBJ2-3, with D uncertain. The germline CDR1 and CDR2 sequences are KGHDR and SFDVKD. Trimming shortened V by 3 bases and J by 0 bases, and 15 bases separated the two germline ends. This CDR3 is built from 17 residues. CDR3 sequence: CATSDKAAVPSTDTQYF. The CDR3 DNA follows: TGTGCCACCAGTGATAAGGCAGCCGTCCCCAGCACAGATACGCAGTATTTT.

This clonotype showed up many times. The chain links TRBV29-1 to TRBJ1-2; D is possibly TRBD1 (6 bases). Germline V CDR1 and CDR2: SQVTM, ANQGSEA. The CDR3 totals 14 residues. The V gene lost 4 bases and the J gene lost 4 bases, with 16 bases spanning the gap. As DNA, the CDR3 is TGCAGCGTTGTGGGTCCAGGGGTCCTCTATGGCTACACCTTC. Its protein is CSVVGPGVLYGYTF.

Only a few counts were recorded for this clonotype. The chain recombines TRBV5-1 with TRBJ2-3; TRBD1 matches at 8 bases. Germline values: CDR1 SGHRS, CDR2 YFSETQ. The CDR3 extends over 14 amino acids. V lost 9 bases and J lost 0; bases outside the gene matches: 6. The CDR3 DNA sequence: TGCGCCACCTCCGGGACAGGAAGCACAGATACGCAGTATTTT. It is translated as CATSGTGSTDTQYF. Supplemented by reference TRBV5-1 and TRBJ2-3, the full variable domain reads KAGVTQTPRYLIKTRGQQVTLSCSPISGHRSVSWYQQTPGQGLQFLFEYFSETQRNKGNFPGRFSGRQFSNSRSEMNVSTLELGDSALYLCATSGTGSTDTQYFGPGTRLTVL.

This clonotype was counted ten times or more. V is TRBV12-3 or TRBV12-4 and J is TRBJ1-2; 8 bases are a match to TRBD1. CDR3 length: 13 residues. The trim removed 5 bases at V and 3 bases at J, leaving 2 bases unmatched. In DNA, the CDR3 is TGTGCCAGCAGTAAACAGGGGGACTATGGCTACACCTTC. Amino acid sequence: CASSKQGDYGYTF.

The chain uses TRBV10-3 and TRBJ2-7; TRBD1 might be the D (5 bases). From germline, CDR1 is ENHRY and CDR2 SYGVKD. CDR3 length: 12 residues. The V gene lost 6 bases and the J gene lost 2 bases, with 8 bases spanning the gap. CDR3 DNA sequence: TGTGCCATCAGACAGGCCCCCTACGAGCAGTACTTC. Its translation: CAIRQAPYEQYF.

This clonotype was picked up a small number of times. The chain is built from TRBV6-1 and TRBJ1-1, with 8 bases lining up with TRBD1. Germline values: CDR1 MNHNS, CDR2 SASEGT. This CDR3 is built from 12 residues. After removal of 8 bases from V and 5 bases from J, the junction contained 4 bases not matched to a gene. The CDR3: CASDRGKTEAFF. The CDR3 DNA is TGTGCCAGCGACAGGGGAAAAACTGAAGCTTTCTTT.

In its sample, this clonotype was seen many times. The V and J genes are TRBV28 and TRBJ2-7; D is perhaps TRBD1 or TRBD2 (5 bases each). This CDR3 spans 15 amino acids. V was trimmed by 3 bases and J by 0 bases, leaving 12 bases between them. The germline gives CDR1 MDHEN, CDR2 SYDVKM. The CDR3 here is CASSFPRGHSYEQYF. The CDR3 nucleotides are TGTGCCAGCAGTTTCCCGAGGGGTCACTCCTACGAGCAGTACTTC.

This clonotype was observed a handful of times. The chain recombines TRBV7-9 with TRBJ2-5; D ambiguous. The V and J ends lost 0 bases and 0 bases respectively, with 8 bases between them. CDR1 is SEHNR and CDR2 is FQNEAQ in the germline V gene (reference sequence). The CDR3 extends over 15 amino acids. This CDR3 is CASSLALEYQETQYF. CDR3 nucleotides: TGTGCCAGCAGCTTAGCGCTAGAGTACCAAGAGACCCAGTACTTC. Full variable domain (remainder filled in from reference TRBV7-9 and TRBJ2-5): DTGVSQNPRHKITKRGQNVTFRCDPISEHNRLYWYRQTLGQGPEFLTYFQNEAQLEKSRLLSDRFSAERPKGSFSTLEIQRTEQGDSAMYLCASSLALEYQETQYFGPGTRLLVL.

This clonotype was found many times. The rearrangement joins TRBV6-2 or TRBV6-3 to TRBJ2-1, with D perhaps matching TRBD2 (6 bases). V lost 4 bases and J 13 bases, leaving 17 bases between the germline ends. Germline CDR1 is MNHEY and CDR2 is SVGEGT. There are 13 residues in the CDR3. The CDR3 nucleotides are TGTGCCAGCAGTTCGTTTGGCGGGACGATCCAGTTCTTC. As protein: CASSSFGGTIQFF.

The table lists this clonotype with many counts. The rearrangement joins TRBV4-1 to TRBJ2-3, with 9 nucleotides matching TRBD2. Unmatched junction bases numbered 3, after V lost 1 base and J lost 1 base. The CDR3 has 16 residues. Germline V gene sequence: CDR1 MGHRA, CDR2 YSYEKL. This CDR3 is CASSQAGLAGTDTQYF. The CDR3 DNA reads as TGCGCCAGCAGCCAAGCGGGACTAGCTGGCACAGATACGCAGTATTTT.

This clonotype was recorded a few times. The gene calls are TRBV27 and TRBJ1-2; 9 nucleotides line up with TRBD1. Germline V lookup: CDR1 MNHEY, CDR2 SMNVEV (reference sequence). J gave up 5 bases and V 1 base, and 8 bases lay outside the gene matches. The CDR3 spans 16 residues. The chain's CDR3 is CASSLFPRTGDYGYTF. The CDR3 bases are TGTGCCAGCAGTTTATTCCCCCGGACAGGGGATTATGGCTACACCTTC.